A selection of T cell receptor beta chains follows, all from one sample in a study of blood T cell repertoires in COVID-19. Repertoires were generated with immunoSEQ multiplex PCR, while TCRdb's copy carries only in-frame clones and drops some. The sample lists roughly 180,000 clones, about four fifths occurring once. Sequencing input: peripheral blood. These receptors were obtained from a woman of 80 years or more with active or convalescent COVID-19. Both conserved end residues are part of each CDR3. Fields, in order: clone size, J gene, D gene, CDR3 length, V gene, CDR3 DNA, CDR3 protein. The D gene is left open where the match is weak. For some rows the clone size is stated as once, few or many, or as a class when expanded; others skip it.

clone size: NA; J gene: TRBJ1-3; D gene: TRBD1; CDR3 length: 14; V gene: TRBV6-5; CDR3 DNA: TGTGCCAGCAGTAACCCGCAGGGGGTATACACCATATATTTT; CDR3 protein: CASSNPQGVYTIYF
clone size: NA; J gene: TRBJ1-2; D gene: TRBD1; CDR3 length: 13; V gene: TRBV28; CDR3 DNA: TGTGCCAGCAGTTCGACAGGGAACTATGGCTACACCTTC; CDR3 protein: CASSSTGNYGYTF
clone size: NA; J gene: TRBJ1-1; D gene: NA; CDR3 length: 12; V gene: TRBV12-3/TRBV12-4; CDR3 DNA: TGTGCCAGCAGTTTCCCTCGCGGTGAAGCTTTCTTT; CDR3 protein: CASSFPRGEAFF
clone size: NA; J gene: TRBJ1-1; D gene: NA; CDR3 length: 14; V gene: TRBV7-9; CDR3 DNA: TGTGCCAGCAGTTCCTGGGGGGAGGACACTGAAGCTTTCTTT; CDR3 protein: CASSSWGEDTEAFF
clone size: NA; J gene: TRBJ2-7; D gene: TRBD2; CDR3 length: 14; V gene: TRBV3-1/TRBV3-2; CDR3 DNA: TGTGCCAGCAGCCCGACTAGCGGGAGTTACGAGCAGTACTTC; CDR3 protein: CASSPTSGSYEQYF
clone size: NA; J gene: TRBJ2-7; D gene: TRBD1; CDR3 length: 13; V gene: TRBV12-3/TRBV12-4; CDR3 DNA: TGTGCCAGCAGTGGACGACAGGGAAACGCTAGGTACTTC; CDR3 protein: CASSGRQGNARYF
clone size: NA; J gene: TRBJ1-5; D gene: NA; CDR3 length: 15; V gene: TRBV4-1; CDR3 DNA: TGCGCCAGCAGCCAAGGGCAGTATAGCAATCAGCCCCAGCATTTT; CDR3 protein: CASSQGQYSNQPQHF
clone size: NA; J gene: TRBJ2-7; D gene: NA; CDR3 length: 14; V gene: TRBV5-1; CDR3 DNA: TGCGCCAGCAGCGGGAGACCCGGTCTGGGTGAGCAGTACTTC; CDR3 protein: CASSGRPGLGEQYF
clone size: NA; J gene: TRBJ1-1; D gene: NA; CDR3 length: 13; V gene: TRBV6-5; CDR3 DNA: TGTGCCAGCAGTTACGGCCCGAACACTGAAGCTTTCTTT; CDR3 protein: CASSYGPNTEAFF
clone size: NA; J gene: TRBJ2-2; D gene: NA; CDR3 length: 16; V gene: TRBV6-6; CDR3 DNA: TGTGCCAGCAGTTACGAGATTGGGGCGGGGAACGGGGAGCTGTTTTTT; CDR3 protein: CASSYEIGAGNGELFF
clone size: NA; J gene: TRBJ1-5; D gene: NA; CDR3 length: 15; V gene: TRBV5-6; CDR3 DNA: TGTGCCAGCAGCTTTAAGCTAACTAGCAATCAGCCCCAGCATTTT; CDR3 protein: CASSFKLTSNQPQHF
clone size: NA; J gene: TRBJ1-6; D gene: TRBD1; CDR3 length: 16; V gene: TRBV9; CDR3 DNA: TGTGCCAGCAGCGAAGATAGGCCAGGGGGTGTTTCACCCCTCCACTTT; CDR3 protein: CASSEDRPGGVSPLHF
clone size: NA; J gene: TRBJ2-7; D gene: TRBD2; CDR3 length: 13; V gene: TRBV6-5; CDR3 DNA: TGTGCCAGCAGTCCTCCGGGGGGGAACGAGCAGTACTTC; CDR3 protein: CASSPPGGNEQYF
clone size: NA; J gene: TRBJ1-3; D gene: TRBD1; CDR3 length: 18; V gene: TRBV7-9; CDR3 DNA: TGTGCCAGCAGCAGACAGACAGGGGGATTGAGCTCTGGAAACACCATATATTTT; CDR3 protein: CASSRQTGGLSSGNTIYF
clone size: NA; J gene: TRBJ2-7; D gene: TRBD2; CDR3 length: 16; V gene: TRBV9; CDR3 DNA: TGTGCCAGCAGCCCGAAGACTAGCGGGAGGGCCTACGAGCAGTACTTC; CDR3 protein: CASSPKTSGRAYEQYF
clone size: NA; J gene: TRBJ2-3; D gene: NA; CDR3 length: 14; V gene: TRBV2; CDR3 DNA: TGTGCCAGCAGTGATGAGGGAGGAGGAGATACGCAGTATTTT; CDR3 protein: CASSDEGGGDTQYF
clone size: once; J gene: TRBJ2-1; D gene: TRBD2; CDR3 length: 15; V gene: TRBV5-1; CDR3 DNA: TGCGCCAGCAGCGGTGGGGGACTAGCGTACAATGAGCAGTTCTTC; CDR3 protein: CASSGGGLAYNEQFF
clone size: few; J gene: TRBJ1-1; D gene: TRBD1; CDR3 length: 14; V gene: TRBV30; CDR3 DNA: TGTGACACAACCGGGACAGGTTTGAACACTGAAGCTTTCTTT; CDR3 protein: CDTTGTGLNTEAFF
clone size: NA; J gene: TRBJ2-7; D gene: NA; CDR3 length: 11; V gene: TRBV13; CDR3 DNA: TGTGCCAGCAGCTTAGCCGACGAGCAGTACTTC; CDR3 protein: CASSLADEQYF
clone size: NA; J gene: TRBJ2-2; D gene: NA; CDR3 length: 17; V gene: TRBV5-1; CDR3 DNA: TGCGCCAGCAGTTCCTCCGCCCGGACAACGAACACCGGGGAGCTGTTTTTT; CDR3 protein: CASSSSARTTNTGELFF
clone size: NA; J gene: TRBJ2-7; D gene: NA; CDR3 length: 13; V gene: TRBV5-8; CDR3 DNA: TGTGCCAGCTTGGGGGACATCTCCTACGAGCAGTACTTC; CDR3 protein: CASLGDISYEQYF
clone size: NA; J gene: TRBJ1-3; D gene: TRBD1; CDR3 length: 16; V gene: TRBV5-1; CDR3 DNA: TGCGCCAGCAGCCCCACAACAGGGGAATGGGGAAACACCATATATTTT; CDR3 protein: CASSPTTGEWGNTIYF
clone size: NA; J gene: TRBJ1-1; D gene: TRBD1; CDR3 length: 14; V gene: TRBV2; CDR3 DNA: TGTGCCAGTCTGCCCGGGACAGGGAGCACTGAAGCTTTCTTT; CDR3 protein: CASLPGTGSTEAFF
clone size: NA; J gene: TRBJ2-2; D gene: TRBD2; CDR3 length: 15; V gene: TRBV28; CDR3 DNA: TGTGCCAGCAGTATGACTAGCGGGGGACTCGGGGAGCTGTTTTTT; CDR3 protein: CASSMTSGGLGELFF
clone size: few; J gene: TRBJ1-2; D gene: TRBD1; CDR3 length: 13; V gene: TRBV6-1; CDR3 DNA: TGTGCCAGCAGTCGGACAGGGAAAGATGGCTACACCTTC; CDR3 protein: CASSRTGKDGYTF
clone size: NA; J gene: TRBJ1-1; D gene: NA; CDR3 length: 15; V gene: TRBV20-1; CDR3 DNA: TGCAGTGCTAGTGAGGCGGGAGGACCGACGGCTGAAGCTTTCTTT; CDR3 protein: CSASEAGGPTAEAFF
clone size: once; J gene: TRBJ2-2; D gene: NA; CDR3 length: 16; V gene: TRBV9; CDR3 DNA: TGTGCCAGCAGCGTAGGTGGCGGGGCCCAGTTCGGGGAGCTGTTTTTT; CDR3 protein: CASSVGGGAQFGELFF
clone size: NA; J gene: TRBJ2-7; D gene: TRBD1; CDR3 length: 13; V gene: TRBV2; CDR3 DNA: TGTGCCAGCCTGGCGGAGACAGGGACCGAGCAGTACTTC; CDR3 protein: CASLAETGTEQYF
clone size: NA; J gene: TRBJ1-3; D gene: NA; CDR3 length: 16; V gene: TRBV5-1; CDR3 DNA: TGCGCCAGCAGCTCAGGGGCGACAGGATCTGGAAACACCATATATTTT; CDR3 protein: CASSSGATGSGNTIYF